These T cell receptor beta chains were read from a single sample in a study of cytomegalovirus exposure and HLA in healthy donors. Profiled with immunoSEQ multiplex PCR; TCRdb holds only in-frame clones, not every one. The sample lists some 120,000 clones; 78% were seen once. The sample consisted of PBMCs. The source is a woman in her 40s in good health and CMV-seronegative. Both conserved end residues are part of each CDR3. The order of the fields is J gene, clone size, V gene, D gene, CDR3 protein, CDR3 DNA. The D gene is left open where the match is weak. Expanded clones are given a class, and other clones once, few, many or no size at all.

>TRBJ2-1|NA|TRBV28|TRBD2
CASSSLAGQGDEQFF
TGTGCCAGCAGCAGCCTAGCGGGCCAAGGGGATGAGCAGTTCTTC
>TRBJ2-1|NA|TRBV7-6|NA
CASSFVAWEQFF
TGTGCCAGCAGCTTTGTAGCTTGGGAGCAGTTCTTC
>TRBJ2-6|NA|TRBV7-9|TRBD1
CASSPTGAGANGLTF
TGTGCCAGCAGCCCGACAGGGGCTGGGGCCAACGGCCTGACTTTC
>TRBJ2-7|NA|TRBV6-1|TRBD2
CASSPLAGYHEQYF
TGTGCCAGCAGTCCACTAGCGGGATACCACGAGCAGTACTTC
>TRBJ2-3|NA|TRBV13|NA
CASSPSGPSTDTQYF
TGTGCCAGCAGCCCCTCGGGTCCTAGCACAGATACGCAGTATTTT
>TRBJ2-1|NA|TRBV7-2|NA
CASQRPPDEQFF
TGTGCCAGCCAGCGCCCCCCGGATGAGCAGTTCTTC
>TRBJ1-4|NA|TRBV19|NA
CVQSHSNEKLFF
TGTGTCCAGAGTCACAGTAATGAAAAACTGTTTTTT
>TRBJ1-2|NA|TRBV28|TRBD1
CASSLAGQRNYGYTF
TGTGCCAGCAGTTTAGCGGGACAGCGTAACTATGGCTACACCTTC
>TRBJ2-1|NA|TRBV5-6|TRBD1
CASSTIGTGATYNEQFF
TGTGCCAGCAGCACCATCGGGACAGGGGCCACCTACAATGAGCAGTTCTTC
>TRBJ2-5|NA|TRBV29-1|NA
CSATQGGETQYF
TGCAGCGCCACCCAGGGGGGAGAGACCCAGTACTTC
>TRBJ1-4|NA|TRBV11-2|TRBD1
CASSSTGVYEKLFF
TGTGCCAGCAGCTCGACAGGGGTTTATGAAAAACTGTTTTTT
>TRBJ1-2|NA|TRBV28|TRBD1
CASSSPDRGYTF
TGTGCCAGCAGTTCCCCCGACAGGGGGTACACCTTC
>TRBJ1-3|NA|TRBV6-1|NA
CASSPMAGSGNTIYF
TGTGCCAGCAGTCCCATGGCAGGGTCTGGAAACACCATATATTTT
>TRBJ1-2|NA|TRBV5-1|NA
CASSLESPNYGYTF
TGCGCCAGCAGCTTAGAGTCCCCAAACTATGGCTACACCTTC
>TRBJ1-5|NA|TRBV28|TRBD1
CASSLTGLNQPQHF
TGTGCCAGCAGCCTGACAGGGCTCAATCAGCCCCAGCATTTT
>TRBJ1-1|once|TRBV19|NA
CASSIALMAENTEAFF
TGTGCCAGTAGTATAGCCTTGATGGCAGAGAACACTGAAGCTTTCTTT
>TRBJ2-3|NA|TRBV7-2|TRBD2
CASSSVGLAGAADTQYF
TGTGCCAGCAGCTCCGTAGGACTAGCGGGAGCGGCAGATACGCAGTATTTT
>TRBJ1-5|NA|TRBV6-6|TRBD1
CASSYITGGDQPQHF
TGTGCCAGCAGTTACATAACAGGGGGCGATCAGCCCCAGCATTTT
>TRBJ1-2|NA|TRBV6-5|NA
CASRQGRNGYTF
TGTGCCAGCAGACAGGGCCGTAATGGCTACACCTTC
>TRBJ2-2|NA|TRBV7-2|NA
CASSLVEVGELFF
TGTGCCAGCAGCTTAGTTGAGGTCGGGGAGCTGTTTTTT
>TRBJ1-3|NA|TRBV19|NA
CASRRGNTIYF
TGTGCCAGTCGGCGGGGAAACACCATATATTTT
>TRBJ1-2|few|TRBV9|TRBD1
CASSDRGRGYTF
TGTGCCAGCAGCGACAGGGGACGGGGCTACACCTTC
>TRBJ1-5|NA|TRBV28|TRBD1
CASSKNRDRGHIPNQPQHF
TGTGCCAGCAGTAAAAACCGGGACAGGGGGCATATTCCCAATCAGCCCCAGCATTTT
>TRBJ1-1|NA|TRBV18|TRBD1
CASSRTGARNTEAFF
TGTGCCAGCTCACGTACAGGGGCTCGGAACACTGAAGCTTTCTTT
>TRBJ1-2|NA|TRBV27|NA
CASSLTPANYGYTF
TGTGCCAGCAGTTTAACTCCGGCTAACTATGGCTACACCTTC
>TRBJ2-2|few|TRBV21-1|NA
CASSLMNTGELFF
TGTGCCAGCAGTCTAATGAACACCGGGGAGCTGTTTTTT
>TRBJ2-7|NA|TRBV19|NA
CASTKEGHEQYF
TGTGCCAGTACTAAGGAGGGTCACGAGCAGTACTTC
>TRBJ2-1|few|TRBV12-5|NA
CASGHTDPTARGFF
TGTGCTAGTGGCCACACTGACCCGACCGCGCGGGGGTTCTTC
>TRBJ1-2|few|TRBV4-2|TRBD1
CASSQGGQLTYGYTF
TGTGCCAGCAGCCAGGGGGGACAGTTGACTTATGGCTACACCTTC
>TRBJ2-7|NA|TRBV7-9|NA
CASSLTDGGVYEQYF
TGTGCCAGCAGCTTAACAGACGGGGGAGTCTACGAGCAGTACTTC
>TRBJ1-1|NA|TRBV10-2|TRBD1
CASYTGGWGTEAFF
TGCGCCAGCTACACAGGGGGCTGGGGTACTGAAGCTTTCTTT
>TRBJ2-1|many|TRBV2|TRBD2
CASSRRTSGTGGYNEQFF
TGTGCCAGCAGTAGGAGGACTAGCGGGACGGGGGGTTACAATGAGCAGTTCTTC
>TRBJ2-1|NA|TRBV5-1|TRBD2
CASSPVGGLNEQFF
TGCGCCAGCAGCCCTGTCGGGGGGTTGAATGAGCAGTTCTTC
>TRBJ2-3|NA|TRBV25-1|NA
CASTGGGEDTQYF
TGTGCCAGCACTGGAGGCGGGGAAGATACGCAGTATTTT
>TRBJ2-1|NA|TRBV15|NA
CATSRAWRRNTEQFF
TGTGCCACCAGCAGAGCTTGGAGGAGGAACACTGAGCAGTTCTTC
>TRBJ1-3|NA|TRBV5-1|NA
CASSLAGLITGNTIYF
TGCGCCAGCAGCTTGGCGGGTCTTATTACTGGAAACACCATATATTTT
>TRBJ2-7|once|TRBV6-5|NA
CASSYSTGSSYEQYF
TGTGCCAGCAGTTACTCGACGGGAAGCTCCTACGAGCAGTACTTC
>TRBJ2-2|NA|TRBV25-1|NA
CASSEGGTGSIPGELFF
TGTGCCAGCAGTGAAGGCGGGACGGGGTCGATCCCCGGGGAGCTGTTTTTT
>TRBJ2-3|NA|TRBV10-3|NA
CAITSGTDTQYF
TGTGCCATCACTAGCGGCACAGATACGCAGTATTTT
>TRBJ2-7|NA|TRBV7-2|NA
CASGDNYEQYF
TGTGCCAGCGGTGACAACTACGAGCAGTACTTC
>TRBJ2-1|NA|TRBV10-1|NA
CARPGRDCYNEQFF
TGCGCCAGGCCCGGACGGGACTGCTACAATGAGCAGTTCTTC
>TRBJ2-1|few|TRBV6-6|TRBD2
CASSPLAGGLHEQFF
TGTGCCAGCAGTCCACTAGCGGGAGGATTACACGAGCAGTTCTTC
>TRBJ2-5|few|TRBV25-1|NA
CASSEGRGETQYF
TGTGCCAGCAGTGAGGGCAGAGGGGAGACCCAGTACTTC
>TRBJ1-3|NA|TRBV7-9|TRBD1
CASSSGGQGASGNTIYF
TGTGCCAGCAGCTCCGGAGGACAGGGGGCTTCTGGAAACACCATATATTTT
>TRBJ2-7|NA|TRBV11-2|NA
CASSLGPAGLSYEQYF
TGTGCCAGCAGCTTAGGGCCGGCGGGCCTGTCCTACGAGCAGTACTTC
>TRBJ2-7|NA|TRBV7-9|NA
CAMKGGGAEEQYF
TGTGCCATGAAGGGCGGGGGCGCGGAAGAGCAGTACTTC